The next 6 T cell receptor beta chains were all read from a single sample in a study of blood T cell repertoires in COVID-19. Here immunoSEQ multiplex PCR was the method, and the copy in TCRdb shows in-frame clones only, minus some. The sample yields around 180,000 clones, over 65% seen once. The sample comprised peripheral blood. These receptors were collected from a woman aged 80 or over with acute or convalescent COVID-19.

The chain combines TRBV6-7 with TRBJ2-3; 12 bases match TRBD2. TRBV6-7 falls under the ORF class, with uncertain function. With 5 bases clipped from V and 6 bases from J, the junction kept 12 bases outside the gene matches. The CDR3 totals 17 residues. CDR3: CASSQRRLAGELDTQYF. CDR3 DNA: TGTGCCAGCAGTCAACGCCGACTAGCGGGAGAATTGGATACGCAGTATTTT.

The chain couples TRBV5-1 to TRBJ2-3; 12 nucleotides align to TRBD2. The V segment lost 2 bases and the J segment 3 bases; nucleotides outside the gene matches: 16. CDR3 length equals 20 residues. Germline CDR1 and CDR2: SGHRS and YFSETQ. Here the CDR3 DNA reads TGCGCCAGCAGCTTTGGGGGTACGGCTAGCGGGAGGGGTTCGACAGATACGCAGTATTTT. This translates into CASSFGGTASGRGSTDTQYF.

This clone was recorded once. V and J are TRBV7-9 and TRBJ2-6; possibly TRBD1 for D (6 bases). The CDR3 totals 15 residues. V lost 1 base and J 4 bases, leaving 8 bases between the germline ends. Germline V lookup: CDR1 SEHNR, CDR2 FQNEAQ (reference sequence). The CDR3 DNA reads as TGTGCCAGCAGCTTAGACAGGGCCGGGGCCAACGTCCTGACTTTC. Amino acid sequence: CASSLDRAGANVLTF.

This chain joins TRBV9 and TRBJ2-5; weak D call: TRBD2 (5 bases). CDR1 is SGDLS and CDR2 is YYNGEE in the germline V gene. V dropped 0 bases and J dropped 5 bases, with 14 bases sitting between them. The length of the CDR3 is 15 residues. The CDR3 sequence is CASSVGGHQLETQYF. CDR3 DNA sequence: TGTGCCAGCAGCGTAGGAGGGCACCAACTCGAGACCCAGTACTTC.

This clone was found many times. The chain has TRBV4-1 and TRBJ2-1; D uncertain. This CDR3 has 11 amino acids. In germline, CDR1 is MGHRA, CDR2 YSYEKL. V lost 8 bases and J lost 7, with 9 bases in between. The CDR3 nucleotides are TGCGCCAGCCTTCGAGATAATGAGCAGTTCTTC. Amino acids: CASLRDNEQFF.

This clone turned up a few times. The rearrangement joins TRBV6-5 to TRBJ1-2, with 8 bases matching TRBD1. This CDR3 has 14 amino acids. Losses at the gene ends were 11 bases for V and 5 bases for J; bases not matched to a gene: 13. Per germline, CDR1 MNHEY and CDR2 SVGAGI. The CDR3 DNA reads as TGTGCCGCGGAAGTAAGGACAGGGTATTATGGCTACACCTTC. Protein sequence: CAAEVRTGYYGYTF.